This TCR beta chain emerged from a study of blood T cells in healthy people across ages. A word on this clonotype: Its antigen remains unknown.

Regarding the study as a whole: Fewer expanded clones and more diversity marked long-lived versus aged donors. Roughly linear age-related decline in beta diversity appeared, significant by age 40.

Healthy individuals of Caucasian origin from Russia, aged about 6 to 90, served as donors. Trimming at V came to 0 bases and at J to 3 bases, leaving 14 bases not matched to a gene. This CDR3 has 18 amino acids. Germline CDR1 and CDR2: SGHRS and YFSETQ. A J-beta primer mix and a sample-barcoded 5' primer were used in a second PCR of roughly 6 to 12 cycles. TCRdb used MiXCR to reprocess the 5' RACE reads, holding one entry per CDR3 protein. The sample consists of some 1,800,000 distinct CDR3 sequences, around 42% of them appearing once. Input material: blood. The sequence came from a human donor in good health. The genes are TRBV5-1 and TRBJ2-7, with 8 bases lining up with TRBD1. In DNA, the CDR3 is TGCGCCAGCAGCTTGGATTGGGTCGGGACAGGAAACATCTACGAGCAGTACTTC. Amino acid sequence: CASSLDWVGTGNIYEQYF.